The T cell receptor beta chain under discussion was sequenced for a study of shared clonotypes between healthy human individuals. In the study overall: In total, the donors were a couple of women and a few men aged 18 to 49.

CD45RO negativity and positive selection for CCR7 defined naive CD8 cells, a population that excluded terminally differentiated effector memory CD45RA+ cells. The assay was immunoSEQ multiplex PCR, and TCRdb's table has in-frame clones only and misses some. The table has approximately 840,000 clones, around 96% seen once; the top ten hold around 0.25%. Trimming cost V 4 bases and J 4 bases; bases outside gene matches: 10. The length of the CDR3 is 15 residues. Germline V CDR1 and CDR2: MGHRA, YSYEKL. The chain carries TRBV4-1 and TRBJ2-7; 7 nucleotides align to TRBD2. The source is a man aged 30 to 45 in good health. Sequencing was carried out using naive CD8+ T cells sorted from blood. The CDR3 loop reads CASSPIAGENYEQYF. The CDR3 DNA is TGCGCCAGCAGCCCTATTGCGGGAGAGAATTACGAGCAGTACTTC.